What follows are 31 T cell receptor beta chains derived from one specimen sequenced in a study of spatial heterogeneity in lung cancer. MiXCR was run by TCRdb on the 5' RACE reads, yielding one entry per CDR3 protein. The sample records about 1,400 distinct CDR3 sequences, roughly 9.8% being singletons. The time point is: sample taken at primary tumor resection. Study findings and constraints: How many expanded intratumoral alpha and beta TCRs were present tracked the tumor mutation count, which was a count of nonsynonymous mutations.

Their specific antigens are unknown. The source material was lung tumor tissue, sampled at surgery. These receptors were collected from a female donor with early-stage non-small cell lung cancer.

This clonotype is medium-sized (0.01 to 0.1%) within its sample. This beta chain was picked up by a library intended for alpha chains and is off target, so its count carries little meaning. This chain's CDR3 is CASRGDRHSYEQYF. In nucleotides, the CDR3 is TGTGCCAGCCGGGGAGACAGGCACTCCTACGAGCAGTACTTC. The V gene is TRBV12-3 or TRBV12-4, the J gene TRBJ2-7, with D possibly being TRBD1 (6 bases). V lost 8 bases and J 0 bases, leaving 14 bases between the germline ends. This CDR3 contains 14 residues.

In this sample, this clonotype is medium-sized. This beta chain appears as a stray read in a library generated for alpha chains; its size is not informative. The V gene is TRBV7-8, the J gene TRBJ2-7; 7 bases map to TRBD2. Trimming took 3 bases from V and 6 from J; bases not matched to a gene: 5. This CDR3 contains 13 residues. Germline V gene lookup returns CDR1 SGHVS and CDR2 FQNEAQ. CDR3 coding DNA: TGTGCCAGCAGCTTCGGGGAGGGCCTCGAGCAGTACTTC. Translating gives CASSFGEGLEQYF.

This clonotype was recorded a few times. Since the library was made to target alpha chains, this beta chain is a stray read and its abundance is not meaningful. This chain uses TRBV10-3 with TRBJ2-6; 7 bases are shared with TRBD1. Germline CDR1 ENHRY, CDR2 SYGVKD. The CDR3 extends over 15 amino acids. With 5 bases clipped from V and 3 bases from J, the junction kept 4 bases outside the gene matches. Here the CDR3 reads CAISTTGLGANVLTF. DNA of the CDR3: TGTGCCATCAGTACGACAGGGCTTGGGGCCAACGTCCTGACTTTC.

This clonotype occurred many times. For a library built for alpha chains, this beta chain is a stray read; little rests on its size. The chain is built from TRBV30 and TRBJ2-1; no definite D call. The V end was cut by 4 bases, the J end by 8 bases, with 9 bases between. The CDR3 sequence is 11 residues long. CDR1 is GTSNPN, CDR2 SVGIG, per germline (reference sequence). CDR3 in amino acids: CAWKNSYEQFF. Written as DNA, the CDR3 is TGTGCCTGGAAGAATTCGTATGAGCAGTTCTTC.

As concerns this clonotype: The library was prepared for alpha chains; this beta chain is a stray read, so its frequency means little. The rearrangement links TRBV7-8 to TRBJ1-5; D gene unclear. V gave up 1 base and J gave up 3 bases, with 4 bases separating them. This CDR3 contains 13 residues. Germline CDR1 reads SGHVS; CDR2 reads FQNEAQ. The CDR3 protein is CASSLDDNQPQHF. The CDR3 DNA is TGTGCCAGCAGCTTAGATGACAATCAGCCCCAGCATTTT. The entire variable domain, with the rest obtained from reference TRBV7-8 and TRBJ1-5, is as follows: GAGVSQSPRYKVAKRGQDVALRCDPISGHVSLFWYQQALGQGPEFLTYFQNEAQLDKSGLPSDRFFAERPEGSVSTLKIQRTQQEDSAVYLCASSLDDNQPQHFGDGTRLSIL.

The sample holds many counts of this clonotype. For a library built for alpha chains, this beta chain is a stray read; little rests on its size. This sequence joins TRBV5-1 and TRBJ2-2; 9 bases line up with TRBD1. The CDR3 length is 17 residues. The V gene end was trimmed by 1 base and the J gene end by 6 bases; junction bases not matched to a gene: 10. Germline V gene lookup returns CDR1 SGHRS and CDR2 YFSETQ. CDR3 region: CASSLNPWTGVPGELFF. CDR3 nucleotide sequence: TGCGCCAGCAGCTTGAATCCGTGGACAGGGGTGCCCGGGGAGCTGTTTTTT.

The table lists this clonotype with many counts. This beta chain was picked up by a library intended for alpha chains and is off target, so its count carries little meaning. The V gene is TRBV28, the J gene TRBJ2-2; D is unresolved. The germline gives CDR1 MDHEN, CDR2 SYDVKM. The CDR3 runs 14 residues. Trimming stripped 0 bases from V and 2 bases from J, with 4 bases between. The CDR3 sequence: CASSLWPNTGELFF. The CDR3 region has the DNA TGTGCCAGCAGTTTATGGCCTAACACCGGGGAGCTGTTTTTT.

This clonotype is termed medium-sized. Because this beta chain is a stray read in a library intended to capture alpha chains, its abundance should not be given much weight. V and J are TRBV15 and TRBJ2-5, with 7 bases identical to TRBD1. The CDR3 is made up of 15 amino acids. V trimming: 0 bases; J trimming: 2 bases; junction bases outside the gene matches: 3. The germline CDR1 and CDR2 sequences are LNHNV and YYDKDF (reference sequence). The CDR3 loop is CATSRDLGQQETQYF. Here the CDR3 DNA reads TGTGCCACCAGCAGAGATTTGGGACAGCAAGAGACCCAGTACTTC.

On this clonotype itself: Little can be read into the size of this beta chain, an off-target read in a library designed for alpha chains. The V gene is TRBV27, the J gene TRBJ2-7, with TRBD1 as a possible D gene (6 bases). From germline, CDR1 is MNHEY and CDR2 SMNVEV (reference sequence). There are 11 residues in the CDR3. Trimming shortened V by 3 bases and J by 7 bases, and 7 bases separated the two germline ends. Written as DNA, the CDR3 is TGTGCCAGCAGTTTCGGGACAGAGCAGTACTTC. Encoded protein: CASSFGTEQYF.

This clonotype is medium-sized. Since it is a stray read in a library aimed at alpha chains, this beta chain has a size that is not meaningful. This sequence joins TRBV19 and TRBJ2-7, with D possibly matching TRBD2 (6 bases). V dropped 1 base and J dropped 0 bases, with 13 bases sitting between them. The germline V gene encodes CDR1 LNHDA and CDR2 SQIVND (reference sequence). The CDR3 runs 16 residues. CDR3 sequence reads: CASSIAHSGGSYEQYF. The CDR3 DNA is TGTGCCAGTAGTATAGCTCACTCCGGGGGCTCCTACGAGCAGTACTTC.

This clonotype is categorized as medium-sized. The library was prepared for alpha chains; this beta chain is a stray read, so its frequency means little. The rearrangement links TRBV28 to TRBJ2-5; D unresolved. V was clipped by 2 bases and J by 5 bases, with 9 bases between them. CDR1 is MDHEN and CDR2 is SYDVKM in the germline V gene. CDR3 length: 13 amino acids. Written as DNA, the CDR3 is TGTGCCAGCAGTTTAGTGGGGTCCGAGACCCAGTACTTC. Translating it yields CASSLVGSETQYF.

This clonotype was detected ten times or more. This beta chain is a stray sequence in a library constructed for alpha chains; its clone size is not meaningful. The genes are TRBV7-6 and TRBJ1-1, with D perhaps matching TRBD1 (5 bases). Trimming removed 0 bases from V and 5 bases from J, with 13 bases in between. CDR1 and CDR2 from the germline V gene are SGHVS and FNYEAQ. This CDR3 comprises 15 residues. CDR3 sequence reads: CASSLAGGGLTEAFF. The CDR3 DNA reads as TGTGCCAGCAGCTTAGCGGGCGGGGGACTTACTGAAGCTTTCTTT.

By sample fraction, this clonotype is large. The library was built for alpha chains, so this beta chain is an off-target read and its size means little. V usage is TRBV6-1 and J usage is TRBJ2-3, with 9 bases that match TRBD1. V was pared by 6 bases and J by 0 bases, with 19 bases of the junction left unmatched. CDR1 MNHNS and CDR2 SASEGT come from the germline V gene. This CDR3 is 20 amino acids long. The CDR3 loop reads CASSRNPYRGREKSTDTQYF. In DNA form, the CDR3 reads TGTGCCAGCAGCCGAAACCCCTACAGGGGGCGGGAGAAAAGCACAGATACGCAGTATTTT.

This clonotype is medium-sized by share. Because this beta chain is a stray read in a library intended to capture alpha chains, its abundance should not be given much weight. The chain's CDR3 is CASSLGTQGGYRSYNEQFF. The CDR3 region has the DNA TGTGCCAGCAGTTTGGGTACACAGGGAGGGTATAGGTCCTACAATGAGCAGTTCTTC. The rearrangement uses TRBV12-3 or TRBV12-4 and TRBJ2-1; D is perhaps TRBD2 (7 bases). This CDR3 is built from 19 residues. Trimming took off 3 bases at V and 1 base at J, with 22 bases between the two ends.

This clonotype has more than one count but fewer than ten. Because this beta chain is a stray read in a library intended to capture alpha chains, its abundance should not be given much weight. The chain couples TRBV20-1 to TRBJ2-2; 9 bases agree with TRBD1. V lost 4 bases and J lost 3; bases outside the gene matches: 12. The length of the CDR3 is 17 residues. The germline V gene encodes CDR1 DFQATT and CDR2 SNEGSKA (reference sequence). The CDR3 region has the DNA TGCAGTGCTACGTCCGGGACAGGGCTGCGGCACACCGGGGAGCTGTTTTTT. Residues: CSATSGTGLRHTGELFF.

This clonotype was counted between two and nine times. This beta chain is an off-target read within a library intended for alpha chains, so its frequency means little. This chain links TRBV2 with TRBJ2-7; TRBD1 agrees at 9 bases. The V gene's germline CDR1 is SNHLY and CDR2 FYNNEI. This CDR3 contains 16 residues. Unmatched junction bases numbered 4, after V lost 0 bases and J lost 1 base. CDR3 in amino acids: CASSEALTGGSYEQYF. CDR3 coding DNA: TGTGCCAGCAGTGAAGCGCTGACAGGGGGGTCCTACGAGCAGTACTTC.

By share, this clonotype ranks as medium-sized. This beta chain came through as a stray read in a library set up for alpha chains, and its size says little. V usage is TRBV2 and J usage is TRBJ2-3; 7 bases match TRBD2. V shed 1 base, J shed 2 bases, and the junction held 6 bases outside the gene matches. CDR1 and CDR2 from the germline V gene are SNHLY and FYNNEI. The CDR3 has 16 amino acids. CDR3 nucleotides: TGTGCCAGCAGTGAAGGAAGCGGGACCAACACAGATACGCAGTATTTT. Encoded protein: CASSEGSGTNTDTQYF.

This clonotype was detected a few times. This beta chain came through as a stray read in a library set up for alpha chains, and its size says little. V usage is TRBV5-1 and J usage is TRBJ2-5; 13 bases are shared with TRBD2. Trimming took 4 bases from V and 5 from J; bases not matched to a gene: 5. The germline V gene has CDR1 SGHRS and CDR2 YFSETQ. The CDR3 has 15 amino acids. The CDR3: CASSTGLAGRETQYF. Written as DNA, the CDR3 is TGCGCCAGCAGCACGGGACTAGCGGGAAGGGAGACCCAGTACTTC.

By sample share, this clonotype is medium-sized. This beta chain came through as a stray read in a library set up for alpha chains, and its size says little. The chain links TRBV28 to TRBJ2-2, with 7 bases lining up with TRBD1. The CDR3 contains 16 residues. Germline V CDR1 and CDR2: MDHEN, SYDVKM. After removal of 3 bases from V and 5 bases from J, the junction contained 9 bases not matched to a gene. The CDR3 spells CASSLWDSVETGELFF. The CDR3 DNA follows: TGTGCCAGCAGTTTGTGGGACAGTGTTGAAACCGGGGAGCTGTTTTTT.

This clonotype is large (0.1 to 1%) by share. This beta chain is a stray read from a library made for alpha chains; its abundance is not meaningful. This rearrangement joins TRBV5-1 to TRBJ2-3, with D possibly being TRBD2 (5 bases). Germline V gene lookup returns CDR1 SGHRS and CDR2 YFSETQ. The CDR3 runs to 19 residues. V lost 0 bases, J lost 3 bases, and 23 bases lay in between. The CDR3 protein is CASSLVLVSRTLATDTQYF. The DNA for the CDR3 is TGCGCCAGCAGCTTGGTCTTAGTTTCTCGGACTCTAGCAACAGATACGCAGTATTTT.

This clonotype occurred many times. A library made for alpha chains picked up this beta chain off target, so its size means little. J is TRBJ2-3 and V is TRBV6-1; either TRBD1 or TRBD2 may supply D (5 bases each). The CDR3 totals 12 residues. Germline CDR1 and CDR2: MNHNS and SASEGT. V lost 6 bases and J 6 bases, leaving 10 bases between the germline ends. CDR3 loop: CASSRDRDTQYF. The DNA of the CDR3 is TGTGCCAGCAGCCGGGACCGTGATACGCAGTATTTT.

By share, this clonotype counts as medium-sized. Within a library made for alpha chains, this beta chain is off target, and its count is uninformative. The gene calls are TRBV7-3 and TRBJ2-2; unclear D gene. The ends were cut back, 2 bases at V and 6 bases at J, with 7 bases in the middle. The CDR3 runs 13 residues. Germline assignment: CDR1 SGHTA and CDR2 FQGTGA. CDR3 nucleotides: TGTGCCAGCAGCTTAGCGTCGTCCGGGGAGCTGTTTTTT. The encoded protein is CASSLASSGELFF.

This clonotype is judged medium-sized. Because this beta chain is a stray read in a library intended to capture alpha chains, its abundance should not be given much weight. The chain uses TRBV6-2 or TRBV6-3 and TRBJ1-1; D is undetermined. CDR3 length: 13 residues. V shed 5 bases and J shed 3 bases, with 10 bases lying between them. Germline V gene sequence: CDR1 MNHEY, CDR2 SVGEGT. The CDR3 is CASSPRSYTEAFF. DNA for the CDR3: TGTGCCAGCAGTCCCCGCAGCTACACTGAAGCTTTCTTT.

Turning to this clonotype: The library was built for alpha chains, so this beta chain is an off-target read and its size means little. The rearrangement links TRBV11-2 to TRBJ1-1; D uncertain. The CDR3 loop spans 13 amino acids. Germline V gene lookup returns CDR1 SGHAT and CDR2 FQNNGV. Trimming cost V 7 bases and J 3 bases, with 12 bases left between them. Here the CDR3 DNA reads TGTGCCAGCACCATGGAAGTACACACTGAAGCTTTCTTT. Its translation is CASTMEVHTEAFF.

This clonotype occurred many times. The library was designed around alpha chains, so this beta chain is a stray read whose abundance carries little weight. The rearrangement links TRBV19 to TRBJ2-1; no reliable D call. V was shortened by 3 bases and J by 6 bases, with 12 bases between the two germline ends. The CDR3 is made up of 14 amino acids. CDR1 is LNHDA and CDR2 is SQIVND in the germline V gene (reference sequence). For the CDR3, the DNA is TGTGCCAGTAGTATCTCGGTGGAATTCAATGAGCAGTTCTTC. Its translation is CASSISVEFNEQFF.

This clonotype was picked up many times. This beta chain is a stray sequence in a library constructed for alpha chains; its clone size is not meaningful. The chain has TRBV6-1 and TRBJ1-2, with D possibly being TRBD1 (6 bases). Germline CDR1 and CDR2: MNHNS and SASEGT. Deletions cut 7 bases from V and 4 bases from J, with 16 bases between. The CDR3 contains 14 residues. The CDR3 here is CASTEDRRIYGYTF. The CDR3 nucleotides are TGTGCCAGCACAGAAGACAGGCGAATCTATGGCTACACCTTC.

This clonotype appeared a few times. This beta chain slipped into a library made for alpha chains as a stray read, so its size is not meaningful. In DNA, the CDR3 is TGTGCCAGCAGCCAAGGACAGGGGGCGAACACTGAAGCTTTCTTT. Translation: CASSQGQGANTEAFF. This sequence joins TRBV7-6 and TRBJ1-1, with 11 nucleotides matching TRBD1. The CDR3 runs to 15 residues. The V and J ends lost 5 bases and 1 base, in that order; junction bases with no gene match: 3. Looked up from germline, CDR1 is SGHVS and CDR2 is FNYEAQ.

Details on this clonotype: A junction boundary mismatches the germline segment, possibly from a read error. This beta chain slipped into a library made for alpha chains as a stray read, so its size is not meaningful. The J gene is TRBJ2-1, the V gene TRBV7-2; the match to TRBD2 covers 9 bases. The germline gives CDR1 SGHTA, CDR2 FQGNSA. CDR3 length: 14 residues. The CDR3 here is CASSLLAGTSEEFF. The CDR3, as DNA: TGTGCCAGCAGCTTACTAGCGGGAACGAGTGAGGAGTTCTTC.

This clonotype was detected a few times. Found in a library prepared for alpha chains, this beta chain is an off-target read, and its abundance has little meaning. This chain joins TRBV24-1 and TRBJ2-1; D is unclear. Germline V gene lookup returns CDR1 KGHDR and CDR2 SFDVKD. This CDR3 contains 16 residues. Trimming removed 4 bases at V and 1 base at J, with 13 bases between. The CDR3 DNA follows: TGTGCCACCAGTGACCCCAGCCGGCCATCCTACAATGAGCAGTTCTTC. Its protein product is CATSDPSRPSYNEQFF.

Ten or more counts support this clonotype. This beta chain appears as a stray read in a library generated for alpha chains; its size is not informative. The J gene is TRBJ2-2, the V gene TRBV30, with a tentative D call TRBD2 (6 bases). The ends were cut back, 4 bases at V and 2 bases at J, with 11 bases in the middle. Germline V gives CDR1 GTSNPN, CDR2 SVGIG (reference sequence). This CDR3 spans 14 amino acids. The CDR3 DNA is TGTGCCTGGAACGGGGGATCTAACACCGGGGAGCTGTTTTTT. Encoded protein: CAWNGGSNTGELFF.

This clonotype counts as large. At one end, the junction sequence differs from germline, possibly due to a read error. A library prepared for alpha chains yielded this beta chain as an off-target read; its size is of little meaning. The chain employs TRBV7-7 and TRBJ2-5, with D maybe TRBD1 (6 bases). The CDR3 totals 16 residues. In germline, CDR1 is SSHAT, CDR2 FNYEAQ (reference sequence). The CDR3 nucleotides read TGTGCTAGCAGCTTAGGCCCCCAGGGGATCCAAGAGACCCAGTACTTC. It yields the protein CASSLGPQGIQETQYF.